These 4 T cell receptor beta chains came from one sample sequenced in a study of T cell responses to AZD1222 COVID-19 vaccine. The table came from immunoSEQ multiplex PCR; TCRdb's copy has only in-frame clones and leaves some out. Seen here are about 190,000 clones, more than 80% observed once, and the top ten hold 3.6%. Sample: peripheral blood, taken 28 days after the second dose of the MenACWY control vaccine. Every receptor here comes from an adult who received the MenACWY meningococcal vaccine as a control.

The V and J genes are TRBV7-9 and TRBJ1-4; TRBD1 is a possible D gene (5 bases). V dropped 1 base and J dropped 4 bases, with 13 bases sitting between them. The CDR3 is 16 residues long. Germline assignment: CDR1 SEHNR and CDR2 FQNEAQ (reference sequence). The CDR3 sequence: CASSLEGRGFNEKLFF. The CDR3 region has the DNA TGTGCCAGCAGCTTAGAAGGACGGGGGTTTAATGAAAAACTGTTTTTT.

As concerns this clone: One end of the junction varies from germline; a read error may be responsible. The chain couples TRBV7-3 to TRBJ2-1; 12 bases fit TRBD2. Germline CDR1 SGHTA, CDR2 FQGTGA. The CDR3 spans 16 residues. DNA of the CDR3: TGTGCCAGCAGCTTAAGTGGCCTAGCGGGAGGGCCTCCCAAGATCTTC. Its translation: CASSLSGLAGGPPKIF.

V and J are TRBV29-1 and TRBJ2-1; either TRBD1 or TRBD2 may supply D (5 bases each). The CDR3 is made up of 14 amino acids. Germline V CDR1 and CDR2: SQVTM, ANQGSEA. Trimming removed 2 bases from V and 7 bases from J, with 15 bases in between. The CDR3 region has the DNA TGCAGCGTTGAATTCGGGATTGGGGGAAATGAGCAGTTCTTC. Its protein product is CSVEFGIGGNEQFF.

The V call is TRBV19, the J call TRBJ1-1; D gene ambiguous. The CDR3 is 12 amino acids. Trimming removed 3 bases from V and 8 bases from J, with 10 bases in between. Germline V gene data show CDR1 as LNHDA and CDR2 as SQIVND (reference sequence). The CDR3 sequence is CASSMAAREAFF. Here the CDR3 DNA reads TGTGCCAGTAGTATGGCGGCCAGGGAAGCTTTCTTT.